Listed here is a single T cell receptor (beta chain). The target antigen is unknown. The data were produced by immunoSEQ multiplex PCR, yet TCRdb's version contains in-frame clones alone and is incomplete. In the table there are 100,000 to 150,000 clones, approximately 94% of which are singletons. CDR3 length equals 14 residues. CDR1 is SGHNT, CDR2 YYREEE, per germline (reference sequence). V was trimmed by 1 base and J by 0 bases, leaving 7 bases between them. The data were taken from a study of OX40 agonist ivuxolimab in advanced cancers. Study information: Participants, 82.7% male, averaged approximately 56 years of age, ranging from about 20 to 79. 30% to 40% of patients had received prior checkpoint inhibitor therapy. Overall study results and limits: Antigens targeted by the expanded peripheral T cells were not determined.

This sequence joins TRBV5-4 and TRBJ1-2; no clear D gene. The sequences come from CD4+ or CD8+ T cells sorted from blood, collected in a trial of the OX40 agonist ivuxolimab. The receptor's source is an adult with an advanced solid tumor such as melanoma, head and neck, liver or kidney cancer. CDR3 region: CASSLPQTNYGYTF. The DNA for the CDR3 is TGTGCCAGCAGCTTGCCCCAGACTAACTATGGCTACACCTTC.